This T cell receptor beta chain was identified in a study of CD8 T cells in Susac syndrome. Sequencing targeted TCR beta in blood CD8+ and CD4+ T cells. Both CD4+ and CD8+ T cells were negatively isolated, and TEMRA cells underwent FACS enrichment. V lost 5 bases, J lost 6 bases, and 12 bases stayed unmatched. The CDR3 runs 17 residues. Germline CDR1 reads SGHRS; CDR2 reads YFSETQ. Random-hexamer reverse transcription was applied to about 0.5 to 1 ug RNA. TCRdb called the immunoSEQ multiplex PCR reads again in MiXCR, with one record for every CDR3 protein. The data contain around 200,000 distinct CDR3 sequences, roughly 94% of them singletons.

Sequencing used CD4+ T cells from PBMCs. V usage is TRBV5-1 and J usage is TRBJ2-5, with 14 positions matching TRBD2. This TCR was recovered from a human donor in good health. This CDR3 reads CASRTGLAGAEPQTQYF. DNA of the CDR3: TGCGCCAGCAGGACGGGACTAGCGGGGGCCGAACCCCAGACCCAGTACTTC.